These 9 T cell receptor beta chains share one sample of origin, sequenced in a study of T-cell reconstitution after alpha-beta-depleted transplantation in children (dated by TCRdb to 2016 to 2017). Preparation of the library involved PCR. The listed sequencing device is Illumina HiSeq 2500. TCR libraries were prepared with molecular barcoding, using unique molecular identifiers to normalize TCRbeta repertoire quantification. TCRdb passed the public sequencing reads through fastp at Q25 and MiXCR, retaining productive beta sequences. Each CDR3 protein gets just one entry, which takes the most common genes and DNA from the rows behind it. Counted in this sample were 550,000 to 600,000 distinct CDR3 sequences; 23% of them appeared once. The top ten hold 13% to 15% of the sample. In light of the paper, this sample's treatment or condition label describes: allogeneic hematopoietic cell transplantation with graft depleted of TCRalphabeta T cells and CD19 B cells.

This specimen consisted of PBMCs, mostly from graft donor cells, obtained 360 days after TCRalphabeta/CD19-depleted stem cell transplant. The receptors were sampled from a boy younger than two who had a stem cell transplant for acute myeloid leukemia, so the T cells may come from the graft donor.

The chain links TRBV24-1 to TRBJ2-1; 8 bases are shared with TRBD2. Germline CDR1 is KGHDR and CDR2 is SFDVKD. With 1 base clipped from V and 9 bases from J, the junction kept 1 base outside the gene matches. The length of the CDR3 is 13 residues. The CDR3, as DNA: TGTGCCACCAGTGATTTTCGGGGGGGTGAGCAGTTCTTC. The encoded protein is CATSDFRGGEQFF.

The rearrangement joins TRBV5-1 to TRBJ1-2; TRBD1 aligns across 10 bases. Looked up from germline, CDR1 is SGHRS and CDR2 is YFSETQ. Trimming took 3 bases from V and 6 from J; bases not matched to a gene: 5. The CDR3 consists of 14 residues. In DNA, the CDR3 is TGCGCCAGCAGCTCGGGGACAGGGGTAGATGGCTACACCTTC. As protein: CASSSGTGVDGYTF.

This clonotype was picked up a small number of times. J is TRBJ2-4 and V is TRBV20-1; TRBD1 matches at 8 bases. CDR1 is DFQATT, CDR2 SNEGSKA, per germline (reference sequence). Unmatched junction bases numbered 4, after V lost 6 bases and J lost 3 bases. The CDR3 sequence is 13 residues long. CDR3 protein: CSALGQGKNIQYF. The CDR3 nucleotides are TGCAGTGCCCTAGGACAGGGCAAAAACATTCAGTACTTC.

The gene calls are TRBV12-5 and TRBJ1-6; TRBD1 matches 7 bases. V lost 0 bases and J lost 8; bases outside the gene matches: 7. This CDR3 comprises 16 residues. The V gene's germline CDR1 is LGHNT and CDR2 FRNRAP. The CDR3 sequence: CASGLVMGTEDSPLHF. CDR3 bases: TGTGCTAGTGGTTTGGTAATGGGGACAGAGGATTCACCCCTCCACTTT.

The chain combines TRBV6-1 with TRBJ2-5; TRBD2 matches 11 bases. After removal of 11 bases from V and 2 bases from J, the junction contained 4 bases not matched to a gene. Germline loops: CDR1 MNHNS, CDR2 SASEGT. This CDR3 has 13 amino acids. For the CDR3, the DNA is TGTGCCGCTAGCGGGGGGCTTCAAGAGACCCAGTACTTC. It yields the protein CAASGGLQETQYF.

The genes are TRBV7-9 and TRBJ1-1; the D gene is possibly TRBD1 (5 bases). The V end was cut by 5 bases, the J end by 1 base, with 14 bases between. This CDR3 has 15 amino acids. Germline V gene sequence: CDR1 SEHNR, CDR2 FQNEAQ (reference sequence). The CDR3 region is CASSPPRGRNTEAFF. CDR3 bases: TGTGCCAGCAGCCCCCCTCGGGGCAGGAACACTGAAGCTTTCTTT.

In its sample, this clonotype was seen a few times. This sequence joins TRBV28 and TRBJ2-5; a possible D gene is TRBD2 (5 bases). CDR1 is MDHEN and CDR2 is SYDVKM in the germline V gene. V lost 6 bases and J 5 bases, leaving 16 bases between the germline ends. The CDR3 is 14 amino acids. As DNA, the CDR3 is TGTGCCAGCAGCCGCCGCGGAGGCAAGGAGACCCAGTACTTC. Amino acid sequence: CASSRRGGKETQYF. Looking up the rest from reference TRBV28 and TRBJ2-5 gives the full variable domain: DVKVTQSSRYLVKRTGEKVFLECVQDMDHENMFWYRQDPGLGLRLIYFSYDVKMKEKGDIPEGYSVSREKKERFSLILESASTNQTSMYLCASSRRGGKETQYFGPGTRLLVL.

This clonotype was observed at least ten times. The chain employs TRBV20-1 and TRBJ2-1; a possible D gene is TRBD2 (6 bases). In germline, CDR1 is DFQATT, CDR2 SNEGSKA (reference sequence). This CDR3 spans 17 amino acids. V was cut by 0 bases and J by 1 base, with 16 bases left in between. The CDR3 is CSARDYQLGRSYNEQFF. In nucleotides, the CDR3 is TGCAGTGCTAGAGACTACCAACTGGGGAGGTCCTACAATGAGCAGTTCTTC.

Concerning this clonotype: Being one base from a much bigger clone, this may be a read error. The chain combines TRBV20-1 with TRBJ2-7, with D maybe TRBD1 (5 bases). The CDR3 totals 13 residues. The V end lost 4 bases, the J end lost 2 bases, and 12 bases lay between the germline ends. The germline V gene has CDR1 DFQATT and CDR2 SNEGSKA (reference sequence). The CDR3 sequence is CSAKSGSTYEQYF. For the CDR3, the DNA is TGCAGTGCTAAATCAGGGTCTACCTACGAGCAGTACTTC.